The sample holds many counts of the clone carrying this T cell receptor beta chain. TCRdb analysed the 5' RACE reads with MiXCR anew, one entry per CDR3 protein. This sample has some 220,000 distinct CDR3 sequences, with under 3.5% found just once. The data were obtained in a study of T cells after yellow fever vaccination. The length of the CDR3 is 14 residues. Per germline, CDR1 MNHEY and CDR2 SVGEGT. V was shortened by 2 bases and J by 1 base, with 5 bases between the two germline ends. This chain joins TRBV6-2 or TRBV6-3 and TRBJ2-2, with no clear D. This specimen consisted of CD4+ T cells sorted from PBMCs, obtained 10 days after the yellow fever booster vaccination. This TCR was recovered from a young man who received the YFV17D yellow fever vaccine. CDR3 protein: CASSYRVNTGELFF. The CDR3 DNA reads as TGTGCCAGCAGTTACCGGGTGAACACCGGGGAGCTGTTTTTT.